There are many counts of the clone carrying this TCR beta chain. Compared with germline, one end of the junction differs, possibly owing to a read error. Looked up from germline, CDR1 is DFQATT and CDR2 is SNEGSKA (reference sequence). This CDR3 has 15 residues. Amplified material comprised TCR beta CDR3 regions derived from RNA transcripts. HTBI primers primed a first-round RT-PCR, and a second-round multiplex PCR followed. TCRdb used MiXCR to reprocess the multiplex PCR reads, holding one entry per CDR3 protein. The repertoire holds fewer than 650,000 distinct CDR3 sequences, with about a fifth as singletons. This record comes from a study of Graves' ophthalmopathy and Graves' hyperthyroidism.

The sequence was obtained from a woman under 30 with stable Graves' hyperthyroidism. Some clones in this sample may be carry-over from other donors' samples. This chain uses TRBV20-1 with TRBJ2-7; D not certain. Sequenced: peripheral blood. The CDR3 is CSAHTGGDNTYGQYF. The CDR3 nucleotides read TGCAGTGCCCATACGGGTGGTGACAACACCTACGGGCAGTACTTC.